One TCR beta chain is described in this entry. It lacks a known antigen. No qualities accompany the bases; no much larger clone lies one base away. Taken from cysteine to phenylalanine, the CDR3 has 14 residues. Just CDR3 DNA is preserved here, 42 bases in frame from base 1. Sequences SGHRS (CDR1) and YFSETQ (CDR2) are obtained from the germline V gene. V sheds 7 bases and J sheds 4 bases, leaving 16 bases between their ends. The entry originates in a study of shared clonotypes between healthy human individuals (dated by TCRdb to 2019 to 2021). At the level of the whole study: The cohort comprised two women and three men aged 18 to 49 years. To increase sequencing depth and limit assay-specific biases, TCR repertoire library preparation and sequencing were carried out by different laboratories using diverse techniques. Blood TCR repertoires of 5 or 6 healthy adults were deeply sequenced to estimate repertoire size and the extent of clonotype sharing between individuals. For each donor, CD4 naive and CD4 memory were each given three plates, CD8 naive was given two plates, and CD8 memory was given one plate. Leukapheresis yielded between about 0.94 and 8.9 billion PBMCs per donor.

Donors were healthy HIV-negative adults with no recently reported acute infections or vaccinations. Every donor was a Caucasian adult living in Nashville, Tennessee, USA. CD4+ T cells were enriched by magnetic negative selection, after which naive cells were positively selected on CD45RA and the negative fraction was taken as the memory subset. Blood was obtained by leukapheresis, after which PBMCs were separated by Ficoll-Histopaque density gradient centrifugation and cryopreserved in liquid nitrogen vapor phase. Purity and quantity of every magnetically sorted T cell population were checked by analytical flow cytometry. From each sorted fraction, genomic DNA was isolated and quantified by UV absorbance on a Nanodrop 2000c. Here is what the overall study found, with its caveats: Across four donors, roughly 5.4% of naive CD4, 3% to 3.5% of naive CD8, roughly 2.2% of memory CD4, and roughly 0.4% of memory CD8 clonotypes were shared. Incomplete sequencing was indicated by rarefaction of sorted-subset datasets, despite the large sequencing depth. Higher generation probabilities were observed for clonotypes shared by all four sorted-subset donors than for non-shared clonotypes. Pairwise subsampling indicated that sequencing depth was expected to affect the degree of clonotype sharing among donors. Naive subsets generally had larger estimated clonotype richness than memory subsets. Because the study included only a small number of donors, the genetic and exposure-history diversity represented was limited. Sampling was limited to blood, and TCR repertoires in tissue likely differ from TCR repertoires in blood.

TCR CDR3 regions were amplified from genomic DNA by multiplex PCR using the deep immunoSEQ assay. Genomic DNA extracted from each cell subset was distributed evenly over all wells of several immunoSEQ 96-well plates, and each plate served as one replicate. Each replicate PCR for sorted subsets received 200 ng genomic DNA, equal to about 29,000 T cell genomes. The purified libraries were quantified using a Qubit 3.0 fluorometer, sized with a Bioanalyzer 2100, and then quantified again using the KAPA Library Quantification kit. Every immunoSEQ 96-well plate was sequenced on a separate single-read 150-cycle Illumina NextSeq 550 flow cell. The original pipeline was this. Because the immunoSEQ output held only junctional sequences and lacked quality scores, the filtering could not match the filtering applied to full-length reads. To assign V/J genes and CDR3, sequences were annotated against IMGT germline references using PyIR, a Python wrapper for IgBLAST v1.9. Reads were removed for weak V/J assignments (E-value above 1e-6), missing CDR3, stop codons, out-of-frame junctions, or ambiguous translated residues. V3J clonotypes were defined as sequences sharing an identical inferred V gene, J gene, and CDR3 amino acid sequence. Percentage overlap between repertoires was calculated by dividing the number of shared unique clonotypes by the size of the smaller repertoire. Repertoire richness was assessed with RTK rarefaction, the Chao1 estimator, and Recon v2.1 estimates of unobserved clonotypes. OLGA was used to compute generation probabilities for all TCRbeta clonotypes that the gDNA method yielded from a handful of donors. In TCRdb, the immuneACCESS table is reduced to in-frame sequences with V and J assigned. These tables do not hold every clone; where another copy was compared, an unresolved V gene accounts for under half, and the others remain unexplained. V and J calls and clone size are as listed in that table; D and trimming were resolved from the DNA. The sample table shows about 1.1 million clones, and about 80% are seen once. The top ten clones comprise 0.55% to 0.7% of the sample.

The rearranged segments are TRBV5-1 and TRBJ2-3, with TRBD2 as a weak D call on 5 bases. The origin of this receptor is a man between 18 and 35 years old in good health. Some clones in this sample may be carry-over from other donors' samples. The sequencing input was memory CD4+ T cells from PBMCs. Read against the paper, the sample's cell subset or site label means: CD45RA-negative fraction. Read as DNA, the sequence is TGCGCCAGCGCCGCAGGAGGTATGGCAGATACGCAGTATTTT. It specifies CASAAGGMADTQYF.